Sequencing of this TCR beta chain was carried out in a study of lymphopenia after photon versus proton radiotherapy. Assay used: immunoSEQ multiplex PCR; TCRdb lists only in-frame clones, some missing. Of 45,000 to 65,000 clones listed, around four fifths were seen once; the top ten hold just under 30%. Sample: peripheral blood, taken from a patient treated with photon-based radiotherapy. The receptor was isolated from a man between 50 and 59 years old with gastric cancer.

CDR3 DNA sequence: TGTGCCTGGGGGAGGCAGTTTAATGAAAAACTGTTTTTT. This translates into CAWGRQFNEKLFF. The chain recombines TRBV30 with TRBJ1-4; no definite D call. The CDR3 covers 13 residues. Germline CDR1 reads GTSNPN; CDR2 reads SVGIG (reference sequence). Trimming removed 5 bases from V and 4 bases from J, with 11 bases in between.